The 23 T cell receptor beta chains below all came from one sample that was sequenced in a study of CD8 T cells in Susac syndrome (dated by TCRdb to the late 2010s). The method behind the library was the immunoSEQ multiplex PCR assay. RNA was extracted using the RNeasy kit, and about 0.45 to 1 microgram was reverse transcribed with random hexamers. The raw public data were reprocessed by TCRdb itself: fastp quality trimming at Q25, MiXCR clonotype calling, in-frame beta chains only. When rows share a CDR3 protein, they turn into one entry using the most common DNA and genes. The sample includes 140,000 or so distinct CDR3 sequences, with approximately 93% observed a single time. The top ten clones comprise under 0.095% of the sample. Sequencing used CD4+ T cells from PBMCs. The receptors come from a human donor in good health.

The chain recombines TRBV3-1 with TRBJ2-4, with 10 bases aligning to TRBD2. Per germline, CDR1 LGHDT and CDR2 YNNKEL (reference sequence). This CDR3 spans 20 amino acids. The junction had 13 bases not matched to a gene; V was cut back by 1 base and J by 1 base. The CDR3 loop is CASSQVGLAGARAAKNIQYF. For the CDR3, the DNA is TGTGCCAGCAGCCAAGTGGGGCTAGCGGGAGCGCGGGCGGCCAAAAACATTCAGTACTTC.

The chain employs TRBV14 and TRBJ2-1, with D maybe TRBD2 (6 bases). From germline, CDR1 is SGHDN and CDR2 FVKESK. The CDR3 length is 12 residues. The V and J ends lost 3 bases and 9 bases respectively, with 9 bases between them. CDR3 nucleotides: TGTGCCAGCAGCCATCAGGGAGGTGAGCAGTTCTTC. Translating gives CASSHQGGEQFF. Combining the CDR3 with reference TRBV14 and TRBJ2-1 gives the whole variable domain EAGVTQFPSHSVIEKGQTVTLRCDPISGHDNLYWYRRVMGKEIKFLLHFVKESKQDESGMPNNRFLAERTGGTYSTLKVQPAELEDSGVYFCASSHQGGEQFFGPGTRLTVL.

The chain has TRBV12-3 or TRBV12-4 and TRBJ2-7; no definite D call. Trimming left V 5 bases short and J 1 base short, with 18 bases between. The CDR3 is 16 residues long. The CDR3 reads CASSLHAEAHSYEQYF. The CDR3, as DNA: TGTGCCAGCAGTCTCCATGCTGAGGCCCATTCCTACGAGCAGTACTTC.

The rearrangement links TRBV5-1 to TRBJ2-2; D not certain. The CDR3 consists of 14 residues. Looked up from germline, CDR1 is SGHRS and CDR2 is YFSETQ. V gave up 1 base and J gave up 4 bases, with 8 bases separating them. DNA for the CDR3: TGCGCCAGCAGCTTGATGATGGCCACCGGGGAGCTGTTTTTT. Translation gives CASSLMMATGELFF. Full variable domain (outside the CDR3, taken from reference TRBV5-1 and TRBJ2-2): KAGVTQTPRYLIKTRGQQVTLSCSPISGHRSVSWYQQTPGQGLQFLFEYFSETQRNKGNFPGRFSGRQFSNSRSEMNVSTLELGDSALYLCASSLMMATGELFFGEGSRLTVL.

V and J are TRBV19 and TRBJ2-2, with a weak D call TRBD2 (5 bases). The CDR3 sequence is 16 residues long. V was cut by 3 bases and J by 4 bases, with 15 bases left in between. Per germline, CDR1 LNHDA and CDR2 SQIVND (reference sequence). The CDR3 nucleotides read TGTGCCAGTAGTATTACGGACTCAACTACCACCGGGGAGCTGTTTTTT. This encodes CASSITDSTTTGELFF.

J is TRBJ2-1 and V is TRBV12-3 or TRBV12-4; D is ambiguous. V lost 5 bases, J lost 2 bases, and 10 bases lay in between. The CDR3 has 14 residues. The CDR3 region has the DNA TGTGCCAGCAGTCCCCAAACCCCCTACAATGAGCAGTTCTTC. It encodes CASSPQTPYNEQFF.

This chain uses TRBV30 with TRBJ2-1, with D possibly matching TRBD2 (5 bases). CDR3 length: 16 residues. CDR1 GTSNPN and CDR2 SVGIG come from the germline V gene (reference sequence). The V end lost 3 bases, the J end lost 3 bases, and 18 bases lay between the germline ends. The CDR3 protein is CAWRVQSGLLYNEQFF. The CDR3 DNA is TGTGCCTGGAGGGTCCAGTCCGGACTCCTCTACAATGAGCAGTTCTTC. The full variable domain, in which reference TRBV30 and TRBJ2-1 provide the parts outside the CDR3, is SQTIHQWPATLVQPVGSPLSLECTVEGTSNPNLYWYRQAAGRGLQLLFYSVGIGQISSEVPQNLSASRPQDRQFILSSKKLLLSDSGFYLCAWRVQSGLLYNEQFFGPGTRLTVL.

This chain connects TRBV5-1 to TRBJ2-3, with D unresolved. Trimming removed 8 bases at V and 4 bases at J, with 14 bases between. Germline lookup yields CDR1 SGHRS and CDR2 YFSETQ. The CDR3 runs 13 residues. This CDR3 is CASTPVSPDTQYF. In DNA form, the CDR3 reads TGCGCCAGTACACCTGTTTCGCCAGATACGCAGTATTTT. Drawing the rest from reference TRBV5-1 and TRBJ2-3, the complete variable domain is KAGVTQTPRYLIKTRGQQVTLSCSPISGHRSVSWYQQTPGQGLQFLFEYFSETQRNKGNFPGRFSGRQFSNSRSEMNVSTLELGDSALYLCASTPVSPDTQYFGPGTRLTVL.

This clonotype has only one observation. The rearrangement links TRBV6-5 to TRBJ2-6; D is ambiguous. Trimming took 2 bases from V and 0 from J, leaving 11 bases between them. This CDR3 region has 17 residues. CDR1 is MNHEY, CDR2 SVGAGI, per germline. The CDR3 DNA is TGTGCCAGCAGTTACCCTTTGGCCTCCTCTGGGGCCAACGTCCTGACTTTC. Translating it yields CASSYPLASSGANVLTF.

The chain joins TRBV10-1 to TRBJ2-7; D gene ambiguous. Germline-derived CDR1 and CDR2 are WNHNN and SYGVQD (reference sequence). V lost 3 bases and J 3 bases, leaving 9 bases between the germline ends. CDR3 length: 13 residues. CDR3 loop: CASSELKGYEQYF. The DNA for the CDR3 is TGCGCCAGCAGTGAATTGAAAGGCTACGAGCAGTACTTC.

The rearrangement joins TRBV21-1 to TRBJ2-5; the table gives TRBD1 as D, unverified against the DNA. TRBV21-1 is assigned pseudogene status. This CDR3 region has 16 residues. CDR3 in amino acids: CASSKSRTGGRETQYF. The CDR3 DNA sequence: TGTGCCAGCAGCAAAAGCCGGACAGGGGGCCGAGAGACCCAGTACTTC.

The chain joins TRBV29-1 to TRBJ2-5, with D tentatively TRBD1 (6 bases). Germline CDR1 and CDR2: SQVTM and ANQGSEA. The CDR3 sequence is 13 residues long. Trimming stripped 7 bases from V and 2 bases from J, with 14 bases between. The CDR3 DNA is TGCAGCGCCTTACAGGGTGGGCAAGAGACCCAGTACTTC. It encodes CSALQGGQETQYF.

V usage is TRBV18 and J usage is TRBJ2-2, with TRBD2 matching over 7 bases. Trimming cost V 8 bases and J 3 bases; bases outside gene matches: 9. The germline CDR1 and CDR2 sequences are KGHSH and LQKENI. The CDR3 loop spans 15 amino acids. CDR3: CASTLAGADTGELFF. For the CDR3, the DNA is TGTGCCAGCACACTTGCGGGAGCGGACACCGGGGAGCTGTTTTTT.

The chain carries TRBV7-2 and TRBJ1-5; no firm D call. The CDR3 length is 15 residues. The germline CDR1 and CDR2 sequences are SGHTA and FQGNSA. V lost 1 base to trimming and J lost 2 bases, with 9 bases between them. In nucleotides, the CDR3 is TGTGCCAGCAGCTTAGAAGGTACGGGCAATCAGCCCCAGCATTTT. Amino acids: CASSLEGTGNQPQHF.

The chain employs TRBV5-5 and TRBJ1-1; unclear D gene. The CDR3 totals 13 residues. CDR1 and CDR2 from the germline V gene are SGHKS and YYEKEE (reference sequence). The V gene lost 4 bases and the J gene lost 5 bases, with 12 bases spanning the gap. In DNA, the CDR3 is TGTGCCAGCAGCCTGGACCCGCTAACTGAAGCTTTCTTT. Translating it yields CASSLDPLTEAFF. Full variable domain (outside the CDR3, taken from reference TRBV5-5 and TRBJ1-1): DAGVTQSPTHLIKTRGQQVTLRCSPISGHKSVSWYQQVLGQGPQFIFQYYEKEERGRGNFPDRFSARQFPNYSSELNVNALLLGDSALYLCASSLDPLTEAFFGQGTRLTVV.

A single count supports this clonotype. This rearrangement joins TRBV28 to TRBJ1-5; TRBD1 might be the D (6 bases). Trimming took 5 bases from V and 2 from J, leaving 13 bases between them. This CDR3 spans 15 amino acids. The germline V gene encodes CDR1 MDHEN and CDR2 SYDVKM. The CDR3 is CASSPQGRGNQPQHF. In nucleotides, the CDR3 is TGTGCCAGCAGTCCACAGGGACGAGGCAATCAGCCCCAGCATTTT.

The chain links TRBV9 to TRBJ1-2; D not certain. CDR3 length equals 12 residues. Germline V gene data show CDR1 as SGDLS and CDR2 as YYNGEE. The germline V and J ends were trimmed by 0 bases and 1 base, with 1 base remaining between them. The CDR3 region is CASSVDNYGYTF. In nucleotides, the CDR3 is TGTGCCAGCAGCGTAGATAACTATGGCTACACCTTC.

V is TRBV2 and J is TRBJ2-7; 7 bases fit TRBD1. Germline V CDR1 and CDR2: SNHLY, FYNNEI. Losses at the gene ends were 5 bases for V and 2 bases for J; bases not matched to a gene: 6. The CDR3 has 14 residues. CDR3 in amino acids: CASSPGQVAYEQYF. Written as DNA, the CDR3 is TGTGCCAGCAGTCCCGGACAGGTAGCCTACGAGCAGTACTTC.

This chain links TRBV20-1 with TRBJ2-1, with 9 bases identical to TRBD1. The CDR3 is 15 residues long. The germline V gene encodes CDR1 DFQATT and CDR2 SNEGSKA (reference sequence). Trimming took 6 bases from V and 4 from J; bases not matched to a gene: 10. This CDR3 is CSARDRGVFYNEQFF. The CDR3 nucleotides are TGCAGTGCCCGCGACAGGGGGGTATTTTACAATGAGCAGTTCTTC.

The chain uses TRBV28 and TRBJ2-7; 7 bases agree with TRBD1. CDR1 MDHEN and CDR2 SYDVKM come from the germline V gene. The V segment lost 3 bases and the J segment 0 bases; nucleotides outside the gene matches: 5. The CDR3 has 15 amino acids. The CDR3 DNA reads TGTGCCAGCAGTTTCCCGGCAGGGGGCTCCTACGAGCAGTACTTC. It encodes CASSFPAGGSYEQYF.

The chain employs TRBV3-1 and TRBJ2-7; D is ambiguous. CDR3 length: 14 residues. Germline V gives CDR1 LGHDT, CDR2 YNNKEL (reference sequence). Trimming stripped 2 bases from V and 2 bases from J, with 10 bases between. CDR3 coding DNA: TGTGCCAGCAGCCAATGGGTCAGAACCTACGAGCAGTACTTC. This sequence encodes CASSQWVRTYEQYF.

The chain is built from TRBV19 and TRBJ1-2; D unclear. Trimming cost V 6 bases and J 3 bases, with 14 bases left between them. The CDR3 covers 14 residues. Germline values: CDR1 LNHDA, CDR2 SQIVND (reference sequence). The CDR3, as DNA: TGTGCCAGTAGCAGGAGGGCAGTTCACTATGGCTACACCTTC. Protein: CASSRRAVHYGYTF.

The chain carries TRBV20-1 and TRBJ2-5; 7 nucleotides line up with TRBD1. CDR3 length: 15 amino acids. The germline V gene has CDR1 DFQATT and CDR2 SNEGSKA (reference sequence). V lost 6 bases to trimming and J lost 4 bases; unmatched junction nucleotides: 14. CDR3 nucleotide sequence: TGCAGTGCGGGAAAGGGGGCCGGAACCCGAGAGACCCAGTACTTC. Protein product: CSAGKGAGTRETQYF.